This T cell receptor (beta chain) was profiled in a study of OX40 agonist ivuxolimab in advanced cancers. Some clones are missing from TCRdb's copy, which holds only in-frame ones; the method was immunoSEQ multiplex PCR. The sample carries about 18,000 clones, about 89% recorded once. Germline V gene data show CDR1 as MNHNS and CDR2 as SASEGT. Trimming stripped 8 bases from V and 6 bases from J, with 14 bases between. This CDR3 is built from 12 residues. The material was CD4+ or CD8+ T cells sorted from blood, obtained in a trial of the OX40 agonist ivuxolimab. The J gene is TRBJ2-7, the V gene TRBV6-1; D might be TRBD1 (5 bases). The receptor was isolated from an adult with an advanced solid tumor such as melanoma, head and neck, liver or kidney cancer. In DNA, the CDR3 is TGTGCCAGCCTGACCCAGGGTGGCGAGCAGTACTTC. Its translation is CASLTQGGEQYF.